These 17 T cell receptor beta chains originate from one sample sequenced in a study of cytomegalovirus exposure and HLA in healthy donors. The PCR used 60 Vbeta and 13 Jbeta primers. Assay used: immunoSEQ multiplex PCR; TCRdb lists only in-frame clones, some missing. Among a few hundred thousand clones listed, roughly 80% were seen once. Sequencing was done on a sample of PBMCs. Every receptor here comes from a girl aged 2 to 9 in good health and CMV-seronegative.

The chain joins TRBV10-3 to TRBJ2-7; 9 nucleotides line up with TRBD2. CDR3 size: 14 residues. Germline loops: CDR1 ENHRY, CDR2 SYGVKD. Unmatched junction bases numbered 8, after V lost 5 bases and J lost 6 bases. The CDR3 protein is CAISRTSDRSEQYF. Written as DNA, the CDR3 is TGTGCCATCAGTCGGACTAGCGATAGATCCGAGCAGTACTTC.

The rearrangement joins TRBV12-5 to TRBJ2-7; unclear D gene. The germline V gene has CDR1 LGHNT and CDR2 FRNRAP. V lost 6 bases to trimming and J lost 6 bases, with 9 bases between them. CDR3 length: 11 amino acids. CDR3 in DNA: TGTGCTAGTGGGCCCGGGTTCGAGCAGTACTTC. Translating it yields CASGPGFEQYF.

The chain has TRBV27 and TRBJ1-2, with 9 bases aligning to TRBD1. The CDR3 runs 12 residues. Trimming cost V 6 bases and J 4 bases; bases outside gene matches: 0. Germline values: CDR1 MNHEY, CDR2 SMNVEV (reference sequence). Here the CDR3 DNA reads TGTGCCAGCAGGACAGGGGGCTATGGCTACACCTTC. Protein: CASRTGGYGYTF.

The chain joins TRBV20-1 to TRBJ2-3; D remains unclear. The CDR3 extends over 11 amino acids. Germline CDR1 DFQATT, CDR2 SNEGSKA (reference sequence). The V end was cut by 2 bases, the J end by 6 bases, with 6 bases between. This CDR3 is CSARRPDTQYF. CDR3 DNA sequence: TGCAGTGCTAGACGTCCGGATACGCAGTATTTT.

J is TRBJ1-2 and V is TRBV7-2; TRBD1 matches at 8 bases. CDR1 is SGHTA and CDR2 is FQGNSA in the germline V gene. The J segment lost 7 bases and the V segment lost 4 bases, leaving 11 bases of the junction unmatched. This CDR3 has 15 residues. CDR3 region: CASSSAGGGWGGYTF. The CDR3 region has the DNA TGTGCCAGCAGCTCCGCAGGGGGCGGTTGGGGTGGCTACACCTTC.

V usage is TRBV27 and J usage is TRBJ1-1; a possible D gene is TRBD1 (5 bases). CDR1 and CDR2 from the germline V gene are MNHEY and SMNVEV (reference sequence). This CDR3 spans 12 amino acids. Trimming stripped 6 bases from V and 8 bases from J, with 13 bases between. CDR3 DNA: TGTGCCAGCAGCCATGGGGGGTCAGAAGCTTTCTTT. Translated: CASSHGGSEAFF.

V and J are TRBV5-6 and TRBJ1-2; D uncertain. CDR3 size: 14 residues. Germline CDR1 SGHDT, CDR2 YYEEEE. Trimming left V 0 bases short and J 4 bases short, with 10 bases between. The CDR3 loop reads CASSLAAGIYGYTF. The DNA for the CDR3 is TGTGCCAGCAGCTTGGCCGCGGGGATCTATGGCTACACCTTC.

This clone was detected only once. This chain joins TRBV2 and TRBJ2-1; TRBD2 matches 13 bases. Trimming at V came to 7 bases and at J to 2 bases, leaving 5 bases not matched to a gene. The CDR3 covers 16 residues. Germline assignment: CDR1 SNHLY and CDR2 FYNNEI. The CDR3 DNA follows: TGTGCCAGCACCGAGGGACTAGCGGGGCCCTACAATGAGCAGTTCTTC. Translated, it gives CASTEGLAGPYNEQFF.

There are a few counts of this clone. The CDR3 nucleotides read TGTGCCAGCAGCTACCCCTCGAGAGGCATATATTCACCCCTCCACTTT. Protein: CASSYPSRGIYSPLHF. The chain recombines TRBV7-9 with TRBJ1-6; D not certain. Germline loops: CDR1 SEHNR, CDR2 FQNEAQ (reference sequence). The CDR3 has 16 amino acids. V lost 4 bases and J 8 bases, leaving 18 bases between the germline ends.

The rearrangement links TRBV19 to TRBJ2-7; 7 bases are a match to TRBD1. The CDR3 spans 13 residues. Germline V lookup: CDR1 LNHDA, CDR2 SQIVND (reference sequence). Trimming cost V 6 bases and J 0 bases; bases outside gene matches: 2. CDR3 protein: CASRTGRSYEQYF. CDR3 nucleotides: TGTGCCAGTAGGACAGGGCGCTCCTACGAGCAGTACTTC.

This clone was recorded a few times. In DNA form, the CDR3 reads TGTGCCAGCGCAGACAGTAACTATGGCTACACCTTC. It translates to CASADSNYGYTF. This chain links TRBV18 with TRBJ1-2, with a tentative D call TRBD1 (5 bases). The CDR3 consists of 12 residues. V lost 8 bases, J lost 1 base, and 8 bases lay in between. The germline CDR1 and CDR2 sequences are KGHSH and LQKENI.

The sample holds a few counts of this clone. The V gene is TRBV5-6, the J gene TRBJ2-3; TRBD2 matches at 8 bases. This CDR3 spans 15 amino acids. Trimming removed 5 bases from V and 3 bases from J; junction bases left unmatched: 8. Germline assignment: CDR1 SGHDT and CDR2 YYEEEE. The CDR3 DNA is TGTGCCAGCAGGGATGGACCTAGCGGGACAGATACGCAGTATTTT. It is translated as CASRDGPSGTDTQYF.

This clone was detected once. The V call is TRBV11-3, the J call TRBJ1-1; no firm D call. Per germline, CDR1 SGHNT and CDR2 YENEEA. The CDR3 covers 14 residues. Trimming removed 1 base from V and 2 bases from J, with 8 bases in between. The CDR3 DNA reads as TGTGCCAGCAGCTTAGGGAACAGAAACACTGAAGCTTTCTTT. Protein sequence: CASSLGNRNTEAFF.

The chain combines TRBV10-2 with TRBJ1-5; D not resolved. Per the germline V gene, CDR1 is WSHSY and CDR2 is SAAADI. The length of the CDR3 is 17 residues. Trimming removed 0 bases at V and 2 bases at J, with 14 bases between. DNA for the CDR3: TGCGCCAGCAGTGAGTCGTTTTCTGGTACAGGCAATCAGCCCCAGCATTTT. Translation gives CASSESFSGTGNQPQHF.

This rearrangement joins TRBV5-4 to TRBJ2-7; 10 bases line up with TRBD2. V shed 4 bases and J 4 bases; nucleotides not matched to a gene: 11. The CDR3 loop spans 16 amino acids. CDR1 SGHNT and CDR2 YYREEE come from the germline V gene (reference sequence). The CDR3: CASSESGRVGDYEQYF. The CDR3 nucleotides read TGTGCCAGCAGCGAAAGCGGGAGGGTTGGGGATTACGAGCAGTACTTC.

The chain has TRBV29-1 and TRBJ2-3; TRBD1 agrees at 8 bases. This CDR3 has 16 amino acids. V lost 6 bases, J lost 4 bases, and 15 bases stayed unmatched. In germline, CDR1 is SQVTM, CDR2 ANQGSEA. This CDR3 reads CSVKRQSTGGADTQYF. The CDR3 DNA reads as TGCAGCGTCAAACGCCAAAGCACAGGGGGAGCAGATACGCAGTATTTT.

V is TRBV4-2 and J is TRBJ2-1, with D possibly being TRBD1 (5 bases). The germline V gene encodes CDR1 LGHNA and CDR2 YNFKEQ. The V end was cut by 4 bases, the J end by 5 bases, with 24 bases between. There are 18 residues in the CDR3. Here the CDR3 DNA reads TGTGCCAGCAGCCCCGTTGTAAGGGTGGGGCAATCGAACAATGAGCAGTTCTTC. It translates to CASSPVVRVGQSNNEQFF.